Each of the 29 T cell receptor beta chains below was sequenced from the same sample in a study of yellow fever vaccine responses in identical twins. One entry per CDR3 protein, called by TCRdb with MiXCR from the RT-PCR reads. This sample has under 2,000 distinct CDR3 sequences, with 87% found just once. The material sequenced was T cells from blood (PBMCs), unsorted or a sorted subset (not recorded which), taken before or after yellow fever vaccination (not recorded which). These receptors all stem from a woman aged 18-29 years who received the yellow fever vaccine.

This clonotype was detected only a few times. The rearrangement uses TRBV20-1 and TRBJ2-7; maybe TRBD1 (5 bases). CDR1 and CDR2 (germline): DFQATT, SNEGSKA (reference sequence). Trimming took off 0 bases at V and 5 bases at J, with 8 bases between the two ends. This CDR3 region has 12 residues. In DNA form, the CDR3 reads TGCAGTGCTAGAGATAAAGGGGACGAGCAGTACTTC. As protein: CSARDKGDEQYF.

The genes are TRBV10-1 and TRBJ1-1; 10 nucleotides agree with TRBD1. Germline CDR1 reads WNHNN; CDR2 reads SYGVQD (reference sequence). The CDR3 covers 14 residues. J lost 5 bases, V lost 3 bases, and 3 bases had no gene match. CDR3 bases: TGCGCCAGCAGTGACGGACAGGGGGGGACTGAAGCTTTCTTT. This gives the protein CASSDGQGGTEAFF.

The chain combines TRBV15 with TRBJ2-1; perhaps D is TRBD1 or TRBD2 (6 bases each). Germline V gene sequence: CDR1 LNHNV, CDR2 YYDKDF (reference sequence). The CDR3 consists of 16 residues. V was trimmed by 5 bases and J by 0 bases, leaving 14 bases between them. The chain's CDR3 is CATSRRGGSSYNEQFF. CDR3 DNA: TGTGCCACCAGCCGGAGAGGGGGGAGCTCCTACAATGAGCAGTTCTTC.

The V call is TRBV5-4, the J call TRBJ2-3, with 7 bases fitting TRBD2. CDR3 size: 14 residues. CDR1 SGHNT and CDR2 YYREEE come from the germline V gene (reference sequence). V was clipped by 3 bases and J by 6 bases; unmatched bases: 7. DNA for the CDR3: TGTGCCAGCAGCTCACCCCCACTAGCGGATACGCAGTATTTT. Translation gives CASSSPPLADTQYF.

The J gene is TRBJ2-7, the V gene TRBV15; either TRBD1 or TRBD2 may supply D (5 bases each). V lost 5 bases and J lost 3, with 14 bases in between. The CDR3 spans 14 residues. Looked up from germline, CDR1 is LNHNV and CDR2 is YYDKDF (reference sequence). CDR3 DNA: TGTGCCACCAGCTCCCGGGACGGCTACTACGAGCAGTACTTC. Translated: CATSSRDGYYEQYF.

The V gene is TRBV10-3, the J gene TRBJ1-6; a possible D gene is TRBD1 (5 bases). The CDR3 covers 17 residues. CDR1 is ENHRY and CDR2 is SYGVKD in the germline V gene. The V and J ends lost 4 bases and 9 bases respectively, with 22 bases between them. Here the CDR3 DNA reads TGTGCCATCAGTGGACAGATTAGTGCCGTCGGACCTTCACCCCTCCACTTT. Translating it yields CAISGQISAVGPSPLHF.

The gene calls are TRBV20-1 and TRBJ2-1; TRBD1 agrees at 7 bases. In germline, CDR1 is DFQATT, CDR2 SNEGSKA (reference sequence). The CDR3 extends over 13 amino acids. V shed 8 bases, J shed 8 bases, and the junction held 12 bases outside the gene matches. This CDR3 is CSPDRDMIHEQFF. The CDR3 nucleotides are TGCAGTCCAGACAGGGATATGATCCATGAGCAGTTCTTC.

DNA for the CDR3: TGTGCCAGCAGCCTGGAGAACTATGGCTACACCTTC. Translating it yields CASSLENYGYTF. The chain uses TRBV11-1 and TRBJ1-2, with D unresolved. V lost 5 bases and J 2 bases, leaving 6 bases between the germline ends. The germline CDR1 and CDR2 sequences are SGHAT and FQDESV (reference sequence). The length of the CDR3 is 12 residues.

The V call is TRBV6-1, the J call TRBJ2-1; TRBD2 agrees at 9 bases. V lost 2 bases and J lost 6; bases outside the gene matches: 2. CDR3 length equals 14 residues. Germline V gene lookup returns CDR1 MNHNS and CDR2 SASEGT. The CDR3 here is CASSESSGTNEQFF. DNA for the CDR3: TGTGCCAGCAGTGAATCTAGCGGGACCAATGAGCAGTTCTTC.

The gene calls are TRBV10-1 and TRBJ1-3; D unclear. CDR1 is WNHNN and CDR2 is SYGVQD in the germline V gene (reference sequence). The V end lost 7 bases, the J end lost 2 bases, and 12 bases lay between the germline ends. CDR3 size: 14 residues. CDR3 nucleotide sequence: TGCGCCAGCACAGTCCGGGTAACTGGAAACACCATATATTTT. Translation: CASTVRVTGNTIYF.

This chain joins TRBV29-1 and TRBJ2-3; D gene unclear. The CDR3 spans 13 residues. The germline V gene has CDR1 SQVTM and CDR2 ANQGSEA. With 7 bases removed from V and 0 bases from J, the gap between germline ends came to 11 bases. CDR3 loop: CSASEESTDTQYF. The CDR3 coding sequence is TGCAGCGCTTCCGAGGAGAGCACAGATACGCAGTATTTT.

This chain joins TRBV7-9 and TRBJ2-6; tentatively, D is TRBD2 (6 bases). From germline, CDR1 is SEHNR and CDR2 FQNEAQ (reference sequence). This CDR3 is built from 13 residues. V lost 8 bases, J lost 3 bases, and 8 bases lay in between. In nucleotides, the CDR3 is TGTGCCAGCTCCGGGGGTGGGGCCAACGTCCTGACTTTC. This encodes CASSGGGANVLTF.

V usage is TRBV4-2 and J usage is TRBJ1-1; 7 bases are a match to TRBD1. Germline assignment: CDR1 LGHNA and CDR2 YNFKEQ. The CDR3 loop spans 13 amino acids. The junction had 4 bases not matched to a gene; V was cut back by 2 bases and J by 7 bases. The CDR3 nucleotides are TGTGCCAGCAGCCAACCGGACAGGATTGAAGCTTTCTTT. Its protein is CASSQPDRIEAFF.

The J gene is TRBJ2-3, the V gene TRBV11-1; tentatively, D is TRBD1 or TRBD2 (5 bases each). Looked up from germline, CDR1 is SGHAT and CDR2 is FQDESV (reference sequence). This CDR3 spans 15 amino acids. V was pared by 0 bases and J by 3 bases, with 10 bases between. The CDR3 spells CASSLAGTVTDTQYF. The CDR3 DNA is TGTGCCAGCAGCTTAGCAGGGACCGTTACAGATACGCAGTATTTT. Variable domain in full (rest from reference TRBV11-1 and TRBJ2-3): EAEVAQSPRYKITEKSQAVAFWCDPISGHATLYWYRQILGQGPELLVQFQDESVVDDSQLPKDRFSAERLKGVDSTLKIQPAELGDSAMYLCASSLAGTVTDTQYFGPGTRLTVL.

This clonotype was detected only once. The CDR3 protein is CAWSPPDRARGYGYTF. Here the CDR3 DNA reads TGTGCCTGGAGTCCCCCCGACAGGGCCAGGGGCTATGGCTACACCTTC. The V and J genes are TRBV30 and TRBJ1-2; 7 nucleotides match TRBD1. Germline V gene data show CDR1 as GTSNPN and CDR2 as SVGIG (reference sequence). Trimming took 2 bases from V and 4 from J; bases not matched to a gene: 13. The CDR3 runs to 16 residues.

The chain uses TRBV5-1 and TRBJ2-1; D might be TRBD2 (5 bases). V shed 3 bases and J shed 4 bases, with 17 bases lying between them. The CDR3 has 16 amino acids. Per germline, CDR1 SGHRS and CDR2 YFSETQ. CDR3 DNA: TGCGCCAGCAGCTCCCCCCGCGGGCCGGTTTACAATGAGCAGTTCTTC. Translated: CASSSPRGPVYNEQFF.

CDR3 sequence reads: CSARPTSGAYEQYF. The CDR3 coding sequence is TGCAGTGCTAGACCGACTAGCGGGGCCTACGAGCAGTACTTC. The chain couples TRBV20-1 to TRBJ2-7, with 11 bases identical to TRBD2. J was trimmed by 2 bases and V by 2 bases; bases with no gene match: 2. In germline, CDR1 is DFQATT, CDR2 SNEGSKA (reference sequence). The CDR3 totals 14 residues.

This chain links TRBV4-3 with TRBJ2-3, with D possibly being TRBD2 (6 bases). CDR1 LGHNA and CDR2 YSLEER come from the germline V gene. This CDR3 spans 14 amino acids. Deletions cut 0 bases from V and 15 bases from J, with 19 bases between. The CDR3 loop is CASSQDLIGRRYYF. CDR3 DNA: TGCGCCAGCAGCCAAGATTTGATAGGGAGGAGGTATTATTTT.

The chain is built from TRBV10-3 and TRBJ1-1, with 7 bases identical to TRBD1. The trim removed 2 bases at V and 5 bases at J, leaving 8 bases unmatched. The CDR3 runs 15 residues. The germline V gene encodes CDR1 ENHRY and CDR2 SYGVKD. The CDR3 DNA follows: TGTGCCATCAGTGAGCCGACAGGGTTGAGGACTGAAGCTTTCTTT. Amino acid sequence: CAISEPTGLRTEAFF.

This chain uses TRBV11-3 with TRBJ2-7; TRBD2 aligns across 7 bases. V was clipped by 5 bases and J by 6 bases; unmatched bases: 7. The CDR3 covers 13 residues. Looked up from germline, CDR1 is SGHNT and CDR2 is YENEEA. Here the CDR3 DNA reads TGTGCCAGCAGCCAACCGGGACTACTCGAGCAGTACTTC. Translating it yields CASSQPGLLEQYF. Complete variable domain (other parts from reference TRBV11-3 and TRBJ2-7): EAGVVQSPRYKIIEKKQPVAFWCNPISGHNTLYWYLQNLGQGPELLIRYENEEAVDDSQLPKDRFSAERLKGVDSTLKIQPAELGDSAVYLCASSQPGLLEQYFGPGTRLTVT.

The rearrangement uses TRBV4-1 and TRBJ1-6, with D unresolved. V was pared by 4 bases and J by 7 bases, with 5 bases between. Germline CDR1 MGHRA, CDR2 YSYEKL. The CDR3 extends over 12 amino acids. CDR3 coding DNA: TGCGCCAGCAGCCCCATAAATTCACCCCTCCACTTT. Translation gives CASSPINSPLHF.

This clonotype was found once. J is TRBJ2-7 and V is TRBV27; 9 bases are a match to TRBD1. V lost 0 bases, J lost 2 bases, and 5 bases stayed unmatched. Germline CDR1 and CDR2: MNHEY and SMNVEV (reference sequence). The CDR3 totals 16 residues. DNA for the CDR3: TGTGCCAGCAGTTTATCGTACGACAGGGGGACCTACGAGCAGTACTTC. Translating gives CASSLSYDRGTYEQYF.

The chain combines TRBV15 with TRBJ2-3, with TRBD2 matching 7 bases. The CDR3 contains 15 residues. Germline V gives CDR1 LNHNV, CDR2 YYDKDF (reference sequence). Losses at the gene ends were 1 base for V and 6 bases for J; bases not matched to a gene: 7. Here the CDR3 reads CATSRARGSSDTQYF. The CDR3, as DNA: TGTGCCACCAGCAGAGCTCGCGGGAGTTCGGATACGCAGTATTTT.

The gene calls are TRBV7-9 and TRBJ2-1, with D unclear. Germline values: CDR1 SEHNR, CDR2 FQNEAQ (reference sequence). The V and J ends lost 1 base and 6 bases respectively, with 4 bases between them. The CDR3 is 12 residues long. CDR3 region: CASSLGSNEQFF. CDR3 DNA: TGTGCCAGCAGCTTAGGTAGCAATGAGCAGTTCTTC.

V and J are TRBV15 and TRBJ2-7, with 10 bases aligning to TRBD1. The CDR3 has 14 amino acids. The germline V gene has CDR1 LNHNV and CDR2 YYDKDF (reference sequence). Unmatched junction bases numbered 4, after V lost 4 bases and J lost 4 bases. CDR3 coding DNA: TGTGCCACCAGCATCGGACAGGGGGAATACGAGCAGTACTTC. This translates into CATSIGQGEYEQYF.

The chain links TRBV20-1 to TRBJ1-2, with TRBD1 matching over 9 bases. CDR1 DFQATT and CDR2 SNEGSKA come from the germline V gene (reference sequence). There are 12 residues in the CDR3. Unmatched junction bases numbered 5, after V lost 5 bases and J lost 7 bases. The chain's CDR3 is CSAPQGASGYTF. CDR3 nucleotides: TGCAGTGCTCCACAGGGGGCAAGTGGCTACACCTTC.

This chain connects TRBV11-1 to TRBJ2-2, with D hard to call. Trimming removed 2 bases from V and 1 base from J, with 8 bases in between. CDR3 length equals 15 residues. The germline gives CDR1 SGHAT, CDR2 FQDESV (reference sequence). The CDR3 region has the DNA TGTGCCAGCAGCTTATCCCCAGGGAACACCGGGGAGCTGTTTTTT. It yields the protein CASSLSPGNTGELFF.

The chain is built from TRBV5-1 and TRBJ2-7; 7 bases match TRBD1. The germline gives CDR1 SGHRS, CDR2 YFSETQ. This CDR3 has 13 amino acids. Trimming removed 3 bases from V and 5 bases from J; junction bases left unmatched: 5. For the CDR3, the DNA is TGCGCCAGCAGCTCGGGACAGAGCCACGAGCAGTACTTC. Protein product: CASSSGQSHEQYF.

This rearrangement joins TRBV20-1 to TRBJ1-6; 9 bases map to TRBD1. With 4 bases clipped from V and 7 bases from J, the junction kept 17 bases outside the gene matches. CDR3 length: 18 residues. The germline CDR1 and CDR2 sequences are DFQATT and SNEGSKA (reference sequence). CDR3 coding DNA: TGCAGTGCTAACCCTGGGACAGGGCAGGAACTATGGAATTCACCCCTCCACTTT. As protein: CSANPGTGQELWNSPLHF.